The text below deals with one T cell receptor beta chain. The antigen is undetermined. The data belong to a study of T cells in localized non-small cell lung cancer. Notes on the study in general: Uninvolved adjacent lung had more T cell clonality than any other tissue, topping tumor. A median of about 54 of the top 100 tumor clones appeared in adjacent lung, which was paired and uninvolved.

Assay: immunoSEQ multiplex PCR; the TCRdb copy retains only in-frame clones and omits some. The sample consists of 130,000 or so clones, approximately 88% of them appearing once. V shed 8 bases and J shed 4 bases, with 9 bases lying between them. Looked up from germline, CDR1 is MNHNS and CDR2 is SASEGT. This CDR3 is 11 amino acids long. The material was peripheral blood, obtained before any cancer treatment. The TCR was taken from a female donor over 55 with stage I lung adenocarcinoma. The chain joins TRBV6-1 to TRBJ2-7; the D call may be TRBD1 or TRBD2 (5 bases each). The CDR3 sequence: CASEGTYEQYF. Here the CDR3 DNA reads TGTGCCAGCGAGGGGACGTACGAGCAGTACTTC.